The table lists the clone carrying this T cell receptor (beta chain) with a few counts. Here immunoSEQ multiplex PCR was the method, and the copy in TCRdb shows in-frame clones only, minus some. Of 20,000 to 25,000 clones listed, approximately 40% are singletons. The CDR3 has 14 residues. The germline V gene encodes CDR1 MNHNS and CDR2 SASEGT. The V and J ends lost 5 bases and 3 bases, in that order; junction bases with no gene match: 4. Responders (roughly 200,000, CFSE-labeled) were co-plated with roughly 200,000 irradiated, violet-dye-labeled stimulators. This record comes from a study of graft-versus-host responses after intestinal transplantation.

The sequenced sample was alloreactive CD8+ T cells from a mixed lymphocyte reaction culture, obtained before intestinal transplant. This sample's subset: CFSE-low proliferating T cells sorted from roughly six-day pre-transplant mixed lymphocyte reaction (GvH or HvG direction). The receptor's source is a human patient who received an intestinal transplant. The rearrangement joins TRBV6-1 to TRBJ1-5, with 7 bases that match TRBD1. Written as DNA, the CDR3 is TGTGCCAGCAGTCCGACAGGGTACAATCAGCCCCAGCATTTT. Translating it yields CASSPTGYNQPQHF.